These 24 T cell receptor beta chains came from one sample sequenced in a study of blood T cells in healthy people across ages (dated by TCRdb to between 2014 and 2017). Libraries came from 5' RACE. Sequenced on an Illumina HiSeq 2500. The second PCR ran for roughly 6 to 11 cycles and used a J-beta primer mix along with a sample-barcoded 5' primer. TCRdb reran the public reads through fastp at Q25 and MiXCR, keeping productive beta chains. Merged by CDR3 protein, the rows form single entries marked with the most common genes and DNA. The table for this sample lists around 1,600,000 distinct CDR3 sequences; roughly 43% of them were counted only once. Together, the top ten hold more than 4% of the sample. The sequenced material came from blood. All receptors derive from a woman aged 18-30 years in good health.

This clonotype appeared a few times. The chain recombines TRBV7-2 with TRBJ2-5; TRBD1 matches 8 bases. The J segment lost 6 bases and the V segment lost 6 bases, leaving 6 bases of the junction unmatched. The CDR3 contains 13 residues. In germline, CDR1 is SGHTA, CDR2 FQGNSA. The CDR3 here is CASSQDRDKTQYF. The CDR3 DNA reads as TGTGCCAGCAGTCAGGACAGGGATAAGACCCAGTACTTC.

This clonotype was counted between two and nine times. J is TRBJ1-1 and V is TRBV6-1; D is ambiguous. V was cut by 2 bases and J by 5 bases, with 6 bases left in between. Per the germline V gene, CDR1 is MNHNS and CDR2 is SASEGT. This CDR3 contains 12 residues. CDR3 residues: CASSEWQTEAFF. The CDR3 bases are TGTGCCAGCAGTGAATGGCAGACTGAAGCTTTCTTT.

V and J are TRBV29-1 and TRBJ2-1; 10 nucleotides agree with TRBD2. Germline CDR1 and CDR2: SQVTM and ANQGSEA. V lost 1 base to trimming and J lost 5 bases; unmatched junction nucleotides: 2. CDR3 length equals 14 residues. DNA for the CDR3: TGCAGCGTTGAAGCTACTAGCGGGAACAATGAGCAGTTCTTC. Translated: CSVEATSGNNEQFF.

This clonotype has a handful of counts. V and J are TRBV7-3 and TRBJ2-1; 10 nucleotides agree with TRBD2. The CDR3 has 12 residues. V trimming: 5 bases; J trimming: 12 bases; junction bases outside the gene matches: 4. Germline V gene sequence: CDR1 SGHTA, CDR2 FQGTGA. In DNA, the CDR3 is TGTGCCAGCAGCCCCCCTAGCGGGAGGCAGTTCTTC. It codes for CASSPPSGRQFF.

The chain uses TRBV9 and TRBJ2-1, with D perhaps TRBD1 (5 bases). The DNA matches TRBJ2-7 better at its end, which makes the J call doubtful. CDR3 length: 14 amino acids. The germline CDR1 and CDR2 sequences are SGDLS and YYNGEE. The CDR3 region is CASRQISSYNEQYF. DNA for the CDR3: TGTGCCAGTAGACAGATCAGCTCCTACAATGAGCAGTACTTC.

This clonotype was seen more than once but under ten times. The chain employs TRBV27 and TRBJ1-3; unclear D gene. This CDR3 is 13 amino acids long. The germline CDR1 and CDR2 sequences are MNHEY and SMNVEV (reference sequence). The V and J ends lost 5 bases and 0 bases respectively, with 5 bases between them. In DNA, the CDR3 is TGTGCCAGCAGTCCACACTCTGGAAACACCATATATTTT. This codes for CASSPHSGNTIYF.

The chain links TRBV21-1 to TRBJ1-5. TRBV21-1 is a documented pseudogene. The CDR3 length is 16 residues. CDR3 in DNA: TGTGCCAGCAGCCCAACGAGTGGGGAGGGGATCCAGCCCCAGCATTTT. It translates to CASSPTSGEGIQPQHF.

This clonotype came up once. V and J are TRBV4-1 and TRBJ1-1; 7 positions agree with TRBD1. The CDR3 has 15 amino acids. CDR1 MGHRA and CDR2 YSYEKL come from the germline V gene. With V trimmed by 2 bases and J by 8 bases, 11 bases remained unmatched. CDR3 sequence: CASSQSWDSLGEAFF. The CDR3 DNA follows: TGCGCCAGCAGCCAAAGTTGGGACAGCTTAGGGGAAGCTTTCTTT.

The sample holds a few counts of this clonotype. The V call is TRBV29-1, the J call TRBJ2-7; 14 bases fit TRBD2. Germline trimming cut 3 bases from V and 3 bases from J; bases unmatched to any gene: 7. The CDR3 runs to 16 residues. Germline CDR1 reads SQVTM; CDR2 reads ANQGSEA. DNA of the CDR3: TGCAGCGTTGAGGGGACTAGCGGGAGCGAAGTCTACGAGCAGTACTTC. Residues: CSVEGTSGSEVYEQYF.

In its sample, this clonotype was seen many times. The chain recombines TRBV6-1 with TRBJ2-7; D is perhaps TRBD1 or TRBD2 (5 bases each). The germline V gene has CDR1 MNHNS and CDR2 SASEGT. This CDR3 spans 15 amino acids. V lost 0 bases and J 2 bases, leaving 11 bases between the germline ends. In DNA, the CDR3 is TGTGCCAGCAGTGAAGCTTACTGGGGGACCTACGAGCAGTACTTC. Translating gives CASSEAYWGTYEQYF.

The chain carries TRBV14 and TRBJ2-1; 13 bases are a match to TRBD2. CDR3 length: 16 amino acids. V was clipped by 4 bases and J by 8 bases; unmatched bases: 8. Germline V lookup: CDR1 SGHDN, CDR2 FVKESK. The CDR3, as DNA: TGTGCCAGCAGCCGTCGGACTAGCGGGAGTAAGGATGAGCAGTTCTTC. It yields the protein CASSRRTSGSKDEQFF.

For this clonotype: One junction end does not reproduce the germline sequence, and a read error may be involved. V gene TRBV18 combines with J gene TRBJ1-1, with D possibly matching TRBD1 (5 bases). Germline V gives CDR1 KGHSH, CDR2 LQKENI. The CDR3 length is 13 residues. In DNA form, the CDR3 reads TGTGCCGGCTCGCCCAAAGGGGACACTGAAGCTTTCTTT. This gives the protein CAGSPKGDTEAFF.

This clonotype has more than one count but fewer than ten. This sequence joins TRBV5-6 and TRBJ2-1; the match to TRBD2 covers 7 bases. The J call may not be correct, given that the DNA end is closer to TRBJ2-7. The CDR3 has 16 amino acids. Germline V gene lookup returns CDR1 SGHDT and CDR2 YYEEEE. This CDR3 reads CASSWVGGGRSYEQYF. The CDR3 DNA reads TGTGCCAGCAGCTGGGTTGGTGGCGGGAGATCTTATGAGCAGTACTTC.

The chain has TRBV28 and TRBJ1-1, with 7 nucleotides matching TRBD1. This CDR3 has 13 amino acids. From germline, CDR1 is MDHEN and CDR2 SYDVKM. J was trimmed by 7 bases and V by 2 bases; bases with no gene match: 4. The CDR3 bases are TGTGCCAGCAGTTTAGACAGGGCTAGTGAAGCTTTCTTT. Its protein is CASSLDRASEAFF.

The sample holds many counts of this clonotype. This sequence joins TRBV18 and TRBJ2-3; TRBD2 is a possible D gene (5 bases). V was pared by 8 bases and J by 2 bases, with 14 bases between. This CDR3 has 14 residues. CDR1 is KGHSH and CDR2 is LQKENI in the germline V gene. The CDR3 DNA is TGTGCCAGCAGCCCTCGGACTTCCACAGATACGCAGTATTTT. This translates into CASSPRTSTDTQYF.

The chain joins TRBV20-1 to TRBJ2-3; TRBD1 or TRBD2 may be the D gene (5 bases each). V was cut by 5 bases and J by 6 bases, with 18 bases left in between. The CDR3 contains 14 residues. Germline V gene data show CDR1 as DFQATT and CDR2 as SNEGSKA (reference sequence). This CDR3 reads CSASARAGGDTQYF. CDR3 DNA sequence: TGCAGTGCTTCTGCCAGGGCGGGTGGGGATACGCAGTATTTT.

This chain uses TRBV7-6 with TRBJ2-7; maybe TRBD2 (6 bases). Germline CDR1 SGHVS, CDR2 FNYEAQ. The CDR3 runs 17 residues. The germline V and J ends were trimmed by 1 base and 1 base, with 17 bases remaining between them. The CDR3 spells CASSLGVQSGGSYEQYF. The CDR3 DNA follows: TGTGCCAGCAGCTTAGGAGTGCAGTCAGGAGGGTCCTACGAGCAGTACTTC.

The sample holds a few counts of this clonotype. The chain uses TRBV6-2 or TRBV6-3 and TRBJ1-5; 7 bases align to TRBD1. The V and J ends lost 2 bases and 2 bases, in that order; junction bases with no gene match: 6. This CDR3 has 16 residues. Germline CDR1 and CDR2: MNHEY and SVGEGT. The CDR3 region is CASSYTYTGGNQPQHF. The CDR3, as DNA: TGTGCCAGCAGTTACACCTACACAGGGGGCAATCAGCCCCAGCATTTT.

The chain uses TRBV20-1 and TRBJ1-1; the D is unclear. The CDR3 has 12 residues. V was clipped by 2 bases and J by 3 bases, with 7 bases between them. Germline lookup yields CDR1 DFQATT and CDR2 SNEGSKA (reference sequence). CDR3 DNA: TGCAGTGCTAGAATCCGGGACACTGAAGCTTTCTTT. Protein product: CSARIRDTEAFF.

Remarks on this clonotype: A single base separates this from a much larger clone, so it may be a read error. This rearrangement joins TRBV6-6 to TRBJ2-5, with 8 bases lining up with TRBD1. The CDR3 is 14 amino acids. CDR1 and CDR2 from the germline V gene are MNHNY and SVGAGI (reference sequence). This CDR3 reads CVSSSGQEGNEQYF. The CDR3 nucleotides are TGTGTCAGCAGTTCGGGACAGGAAGGGAATGAGCAGTACTTC.

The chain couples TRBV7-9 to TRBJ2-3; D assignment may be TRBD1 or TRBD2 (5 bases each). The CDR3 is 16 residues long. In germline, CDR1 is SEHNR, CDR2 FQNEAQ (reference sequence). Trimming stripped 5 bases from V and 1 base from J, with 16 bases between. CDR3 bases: TGTGCCAGCAGCCCCCTGGGGGTTTCCCGCACAGATACGCAGTATTTT. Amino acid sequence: CASSPLGVSRTDTQYF.

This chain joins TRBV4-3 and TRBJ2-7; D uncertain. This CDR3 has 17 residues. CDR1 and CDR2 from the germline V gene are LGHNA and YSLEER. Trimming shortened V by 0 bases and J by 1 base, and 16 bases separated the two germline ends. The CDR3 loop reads CASSQDRWARGSYEQYF. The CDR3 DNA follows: TGCGCCAGCAGCCAAGATCGTTGGGCACGAGGATCCTACGAGCAGTACTTC.

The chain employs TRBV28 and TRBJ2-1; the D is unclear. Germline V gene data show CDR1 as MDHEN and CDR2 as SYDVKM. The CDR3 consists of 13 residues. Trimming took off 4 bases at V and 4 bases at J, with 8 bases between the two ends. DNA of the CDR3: TGTGCCAGCAGTTCCAAACGGTACAATGAGCAGTTCTTC. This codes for CASSSKRYNEQFF.

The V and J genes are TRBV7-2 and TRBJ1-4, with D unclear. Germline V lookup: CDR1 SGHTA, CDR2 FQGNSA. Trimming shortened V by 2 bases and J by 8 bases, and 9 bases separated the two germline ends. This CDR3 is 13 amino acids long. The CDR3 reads CASSLPGGEKLFF. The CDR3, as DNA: TGTGCCAGCAGCTTACCAGGAGGCGAAAAACTGTTTTTT.